The 15 T cell receptor beta chains below all came from one sample that was sequenced in a study of human T cells and chemical hapten exposure. Using its own MiXCR run on the RACE reads, TCRdb lists one record per CDR3 protein. The sample has 80,000 to 100,000 distinct CDR3 sequences; roughly 10% are singletons. Time point noted: patch test 3, about 24 weeks after DPC sensitization. Treatment indicated: therapeutic diphenylcyclopropenone sensitization with weekly scalp DPC. The sample was whole blood, taken in connection with sensitization to the hapten diphenylcyclopropenone (DPC). The receptors were gathered from a woman between 50 and 59 years old with alopecia areata. Some clones in this sample may be carry-over from other donors' samples.

The chain recombines TRBV4-2 with TRBJ1-5; 7 bases agree with TRBD1. This CDR3 is 15 amino acids long. The V segment lost 0 bases and the J segment 5 bases; nucleotides outside the gene matches: 4. Looked up from germline, CDR1 is LGHNA and CDR2 is YNFKEQ. The CDR3 nucleotides are TGTGCCAGCAGCCAAGAAGCGGGACAGTATCAGCCCCAGCATTTT. This encodes CASSQEAGQYQPQHF.

This clonotype was detected many times. The rearrangement links TRBV7-8 to TRBJ2-5; TRBD1 agrees at 9 bases. After removal of 1 base from V and 5 bases from J, the junction contained 8 bases not matched to a gene. The germline V gene has CDR1 SGHVS and CDR2 FQNEAQ. CDR3 length: 16 residues. The CDR3, as DNA: TGTGCCAGCAGCTTAGTAGGGACAGGGAGTGCGGAGACCCAGTACTTC. It codes for CASSLVGTGSAETQYF.

The chain carries TRBV6-2 or TRBV6-3 and TRBJ2-5; the D is unclear. Germline CDR1 and CDR2: MNHEY and SVGEGT. This CDR3 spans 12 amino acids. Between the trimmed V and J ends, which lost 6 bases and 1 base, there was a span of 6 bases. The CDR3 here is CASRSVQETQYF. CDR3 sequence (DNA): TGTGCCAGCAGATCAGTCCAAGAGACCCAGTACTTC.

For this clonotype: It may be a read error: a sequence one base away is much more abundant. The rearrangement joins TRBV28 to TRBJ2-1; 12 nucleotides line up with TRBD2. The CDR3 totals 16 residues. The V gene's germline CDR1 is MDHEN and CDR2 SYDVKM. V lost 2 bases and J lost 6; bases outside the gene matches: 5. The CDR3 loop is CASSLGRLAGVNEQFF. The CDR3 nucleotides are TGTGCCAGCAGTTTAGGGAGACTAGCGGGAGTCAATGAGCAGTTCTTC.

This clonotype has a handful of counts. The chain links TRBV18 to TRBJ2-3; 8 positions agree with TRBD1. The ends lost 3 bases at V and 4 bases at J; junction bases unmatched: 3. There are 14 residues in the CDR3. Germline-derived CDR1 and CDR2 are KGHSH and LQKENI. Here the CDR3 reads CASSPGQGADTQYF. In DNA, the CDR3 is TGTGCCAGCTCACCCGGACAGGGAGCAGATACGCAGTATTTT.

This clonotype was observed many times. This chain links TRBV20-1 with TRBJ2-6; D remains unclear. The V end was cut by 0 bases, the J end by 2 bases, with 8 bases between. Germline V gives CDR1 DFQATT, CDR2 SNEGSKA (reference sequence). This CDR3 contains 15 residues. The CDR3 loop reads CSARETVTGANVLTF. In DNA form, the CDR3 reads TGCAGTGCTAGAGAGACTGTAACTGGGGCCAACGTCCTGACTTTC.

This clonotype was seen only a few times. The rearrangement uses TRBV2 and TRBJ2-7; D gene ambiguous. Looked up from germline, CDR1 is SNHLY and CDR2 is FYNNEI. CDR3 size: 10 residues. Trimming removed 6 bases from V and 3 bases from J, with 3 bases in between. The CDR3 protein is CASSLYEQYF. CDR3 DNA: TGTGCCAGCAGCCTCTACGAGCAGTACTTC.

To note about this clonotype: A much larger clone differs by one base, so this may be a read error. The chain recombines TRBV29-1 with TRBJ1-4; 7 bases agree with TRBD1. Germline V gene lookup returns CDR1 SQVTM and CDR2 ANQGSEA. The CDR3 runs to 14 residues. The CDR3 reads CGVDRADANEKLFF. Written as DNA, the CDR3 is TGCGGCGTTGACAGGGCGGACGCTAATGAAAAACTGTTTTTT.

This clonotype was seen many times. V usage is TRBV30 and J usage is TRBJ1-2, with 9 bases that match TRBD1. J gave up 8 bases and V 3 bases, and 22 bases lay outside the gene matches. CDR1 and CDR2 (germline): GTSNPN, SVGIG (reference sequence). The CDR3 has 18 residues. CDR3 in DNA: TGTGCCTGGAGAGCCACAGGGGGCGCGTCCGGGACCTATAAGGGCTACACCTTC. Protein: CAWRATGGASGTYKGYTF.

This clonotype appeared many times. The genes are TRBV6-2 or TRBV6-3 and TRBJ2-3; no firm D call. The germline V and J ends were trimmed by 1 base and 2 bases, with 7 bases remaining between them. The germline CDR1 and CDR2 sequences are MNHEY and SVGEGT. There are 14 residues in the CDR3. The CDR3 loop is CASSYFSATDTQYF. The CDR3 DNA is TGTGCCAGCAGTTACTTTTCAGCCACAGATACGCAGTATTTT.

This clonotype was detected many times. Here the CDR3 reads CASSPRTGGYSEAFF. CDR3 nucleotides: TGTGCCAGCAGCCCAAGGACAGGGGGATATAGTGAAGCTTTCTTT. This chain connects TRBV11-2 to TRBJ1-1; 10 bases fit TRBD1. Germline CDR1 SGHAT, CDR2 FQNNGV. The V segment lost 5 bases and the J segment 7 bases; nucleotides outside the gene matches: 10. This CDR3 is built from 15 residues.

V usage is TRBV24-1 and J usage is TRBJ2-1, with 7 bases matching TRBD2. V dropped 3 bases and J dropped 0; count of bases not matched to a gene: 1. The CDR3 extends over 15 amino acids. The V gene's germline CDR1 is KGHDR and CDR2 SFDVKD. The CDR3 loop reads CATSDSGISYNEQFF. DNA of the CDR3: TGTGCCACCAGTGATAGCGGGATCTCCTACAATGAGCAGTTCTTC.

This clonotype showed up many times. This chain connects TRBV6-1 to TRBJ1-4; no reliable D call. Germline assignment: CDR1 MNHNS and CDR2 SASEGT. V was pared by 2 bases and J by 6 bases, with 16 bases between. There are 16 residues in the CDR3. The CDR3 here is CASSERTTPIYEKLFF. The CDR3 DNA follows: TGTGCCAGCAGTGAACGAACGACCCCTATATATGAAAAACTGTTTTTT.

This clonotype has ten or more counts. The chain uses TRBV7-9 and TRBJ1-1; TRBD1 aligns across 7 bases. The CDR3 contains 15 residues. The J segment lost 4 bases and the V segment lost 4 bases, leaving 9 bases of the junction unmatched. CDR1 is SEHNR, CDR2 FQNEAQ, per germline (reference sequence). In DNA, the CDR3 is TGTGCCAGCAGCTACACAGGGGCCAGAGGCACTGAAGCTTTCTTT. Protein sequence: CASSYTGARGTEAFF.

This clonotype came up a few times. The chain employs TRBV30 and TRBJ2-2; 7 positions match TRBD1. Trimming took 5 bases from V and 4 from J; bases not matched to a gene: 10. CDR1 is GTSNPN and CDR2 is SVGIG in the germline V gene (reference sequence). CDR3 length equals 15 residues. DNA of the CDR3: TGTGCCTGGCAGAATGACAGGGCGGGCACCGGGGAGCTGTTTTTT. Its protein is CAWQNDRAGTGELFF.